This T cell receptor beta chain emerged from a study of blood T cell repertoires in COVID-19. The protocol was immunoSEQ multiplex PCR, while the TCRdb copy is restricted to in-frame clones and leaves out a portion. This table holds about 73,000 clones, approximately 71% found once. The CDR3 totals 13 residues. CDR1 and CDR2 from the germline V gene are MNHNY and SVGAGI (reference sequence). The V end lost 2 bases, the J end lost 0 bases, and 5 bases lay between the germline ends. The TCR was taken from a man between 65 and 85 years old with COVID-19, enrolled during active disease. Sequenced: peripheral blood. The chain joins TRBV6-6 to TRBJ2-7; D unresolved. CDR3 nucleotide sequence: TGTGCCAGCAGTTACGCAGGCTCCTACGAGCAGTACTTC. Amino acid sequence: CASSYAGSYEQYF.